This T cell receptor beta chain was found in a study of vaccination effects on CD4 cells after COVID-19. Whole-study findings and limits: Researchers reported few convalescent patients and no early post-infection timepoints in the study.

Within the ViraFEST assay, antigen-specific CD4+ T cells underwent expansion with viral peptide pools prior to sequencing. Researchers isolated CD4+ T cells once about 11 days of culture had elapsed. Each participant was administered two doses of either the BNT162b2 or the mRNA-1273 vaccine. Nobody among the vaccine recipients had prior SARS-CoV-2 infection (nucleocapsid antibodies were negative). Cultures of over 1.5 million PBMC per well contained roughly 9.4 IU/ml IL-2 plus 10 ug/ml peptides. Days 3 and 7 were when half the medium was replaced with IL-2 medium. On this clone: Its antigen is not known.

The data were produced by immunoSEQ multiplex PCR, yet TCRdb's version contains in-frame clones alone and is incomplete. The sample shows nearly 30,000 clones, about 73% of them seen only once. The germline V gene encodes CDR1 SGHRS and CDR2 YFSETQ. CDR3 length: 14 residues. Losses at the gene ends were 5 bases for V and 0 bases for J; bases not matched to a gene: 2. Sample: CD4+ T cells from PBMCs cultured with HCoV-OC43 spike peptides, taken after COVID-19 vaccination. Subset here: HCoV-OC43 spike overlapping peptide pool stimulation. This chain joins TRBV5-1 and TRBJ1-5, with 7 bases that match TRBD1. This clonotype originated in a human donor who received a COVID-19 vaccine. This CDR3 is CASSQGDSNQPQHF. The CDR3, as DNA: TGCGCCAGCAGTCAGGGGGATAGCAATCAGCCCCAGCATTTT.